These 22 T cell receptor beta chains came from one sample sequenced in a study of HIV-infected patients and healthy controls. Follow-up blood was drawn about 14 weeks, roughly three months, after antiretroviral therapy began. All unsorted peripheral T cells were captured because whole blood was used without fractionation. Approximately 510 ng RNA was reverse transcribed with alpha and beta constant-region primers. Alpha and beta chain libraries were made separately by chain-specific third strand synthesis with multiplexing indices. TCRdb called the 5' RACE reads again in MiXCR, with one record for every CDR3 protein. The sample has thousands of distinct CDR3 sequences, about 9.3% seen once. This specimen consisted of blood, obtained during antiretroviral therapy. The receptors here all came from an adult with HIV infection.

This clonotype was recorded many times. This chain uses TRBV13 with TRBJ2-1; 9 bases agree with TRBD2. This CDR3 is 17 amino acids long. Germline V lookup: CDR1 PRHDT, CDR2 FYEKMQ (reference sequence). J was trimmed by 2 bases and V by 1 base; bases with no gene match: 6. CDR3 sequence: CASSLERGGAPYNEQFF. The CDR3 DNA follows: TGTGCCAGCAGCTTAGAACGCGGGGGGGCCCCCTACAATGAGCAGTTCTTC.

By sample share, this clonotype is medium-sized. V is TRBV29-1 and J is TRBJ2-7; 10 bases agree with TRBD1. The V segment lost 4 bases and the J segment 5 bases; nucleotides outside the gene matches: 5. This CDR3 region has 13 residues. In germline, CDR1 is SQVTM, CDR2 ANQGSEA. The CDR3 loop reads CSVARDRGDEQYF. CDR3 nucleotide sequence: TGCAGCGTTGCGCGGGACAGGGGCGACGAGCAGTACTTC.

This clonotype ranks as medium-sized. The V call is TRBV4-1, the J call TRBJ2-1, with 11 nucleotides matching TRBD2. J gave up 4 bases and V 4 bases, and 9 bases lay outside the gene matches. The CDR3 loop spans 17 amino acids. Germline values: CDR1 MGHRA, CDR2 YSYEKL. DNA of the CDR3: TGCGCCAGCAGCCGATACCTATCTAGCGGGGGGTACAATGAGCAGTTCTTC. It codes for CASSRYLSSGGYNEQFF.

This clonotype was recorded a few times. The chain is built from TRBV15 and TRBJ2-5; D call uncertain. The germline V and J ends were trimmed by 0 bases and 3 bases, with 5 bases remaining between them. The CDR3 has 13 amino acids. Germline V gene sequence: CDR1 LNHNV, CDR2 YYDKDF (reference sequence). In DNA, the CDR3 is TGTGCCACCAGCAGAGATGGGGAAGAGACCCAGTACTTC. The encoded protein is CATSRDGEETQYF.

This clonotype was found many times. A much bigger clone sits one base away, suggesting this may be a read error. The rearrangement uses TRBV5-1 and TRBJ1-1; TRBD1 agrees at 8 bases. The germline V gene encodes CDR1 SGHRS and CDR2 YFSETQ. The CDR3 has 15 residues. Trimming took 0 bases from V and 0 from J; bases not matched to a gene: 1. The CDR3 reads CASSLGTGLNTEAFF. CDR3 DNA sequence: TGCGCCAGCAGCTTGGGGACAGGGTTGAACACTGAAGCTTTCTTT.

The sample holds many counts of this clonotype. CDR3 sequence reads: CSARAGQAARTDEQFF. In DNA, the CDR3 is TGCAGTGCCCGGGCTGGCCAGGCGGCTAGAACGGATGAGCAGTTCTTC. The chain has TRBV20-1 and TRBJ2-1; D call uncertain. Trimming removed 6 bases from V and 8 bases from J, with 26 bases in between. Germline CDR1 and CDR2: DFQATT and SNEGSKA (reference sequence). The CDR3 totals 16 residues.

This clonotype has a count of ten or more. V and J are TRBV7-9 and TRBJ1-2; D perhaps matches TRBD1 (5 bases). Germline CDR1 is SEHNR and CDR2 is FQNEAQ (reference sequence). The ends were cut back, 1 base at V and 8 bases at J, with 14 bases in the middle. This CDR3 is 14 amino acids long. The CDR3 sequence is CASSLVDGGVGYTF. For the CDR3, the DNA is TGTGCCAGCAGCTTAGTGGATGGAGGGGTAGGCTACACCTTC.

This clonotype is labeled medium-sized. The rearrangement joins TRBV2 to TRBJ1-2; maybe TRBD1 (6 bases). Germline CDR1 SNHLY, CDR2 FYNNEI. Trimming left V 6 bases short and J 4 bases short, with 15 bases between. This CDR3 has 14 amino acids. CDR3 sequence (DNA): TGTGCCAGCAGCGCCGACAGGATAAGCTATGGCTACACCTTC. Amino acids: CASSADRISYGYTF.

The table lists this clonotype with a few counts. This chain links TRBV5-1 with TRBJ2-1; 9 bases agree with TRBD1. V shed 4 bases and J 8 bases; nucleotides not matched to a gene: 13. Germline assignment: CDR1 SGHRS and CDR2 YFSETQ. The CDR3 consists of 16 residues. CDR3 nucleotides: TGCGCCAGCAGCATCGAGGCCGGACAGGGGTTTTATGAGCAGTTCTTC. Its protein is CASSIEAGQGFYEQFF.

This clonotype was picked up many times. The CDR3 sequence: CASSPGTGFYGYTF. The CDR3 region has the DNA TGTGCCAGCAGCCCAGGGACAGGATTCTATGGCTACACCTTC. The chain is built from TRBV12-3 or TRBV12-4 and TRBJ1-2; 8 nucleotides align to TRBD1. The J segment lost 4 bases and the V segment lost 6 bases, leaving 7 bases of the junction unmatched. The CDR3 is made up of 14 amino acids.

This chain links TRBV20-1 with TRBJ2-5, with TRBD2 matching over 8 bases. J lost 3 bases, V lost 3 bases, and 6 bases had no gene match. In germline, CDR1 is DFQATT, CDR2 SNEGSKA (reference sequence). This CDR3 comprises 14 residues. DNA for the CDR3: TGCAGTGCTAGTGTTCCGGGGGGGGAAGAGACCCAGTACTTC. Protein product: CSASVPGGEETQYF.

This clonotype is classed as medium-sized. The rearrangement joins TRBV6-5 to TRBJ1-1, with 7 bases aligning to TRBD1. CDR1 is MNHEY and CDR2 is SVGAGI in the germline V gene. V gave up 2 bases and J gave up 1 base; unmatched junction bases: 1. The CDR3 has 14 amino acids. The CDR3 spells CASSYDRANTEAFF. In nucleotides, the CDR3 is TGTGCCAGCAGTTACGACAGGGCGAACACTGAAGCTTTCTTT.

In this sample, this clonotype turned up many times. V and J are TRBV18 and TRBJ2-7; D unclear. Trimming shortened V by 3 bases and J by 6 bases, and 15 bases separated the two germline ends. The CDR3 runs to 14 residues. CDR1 is KGHSH, CDR2 LQKENI, per germline. The CDR3 sequence: CASSPDPRATEQYF. The DNA for the CDR3 is TGTGCCAGCTCACCGGATCCAAGGGCAACCGAGCAGTACTTC.

This clonotype is labeled medium-sized (0.01 to 0.1%). The chain employs TRBV5-1 and TRBJ2-3, with D perhaps TRBD1 or TRBD2 (7 bases each). Germline V CDR1 and CDR2: SGHRS, YFSETQ. The V gene lost 3 bases and the J gene lost 3 bases, with 11 bases spanning the gap. The CDR3 loop spans 14 amino acids. The CDR3 spells CASSSGGVTDTQYF. DNA of the CDR3: TGCGCCAGCAGCTCAGGGGGGGTTACAGATACGCAGTATTTT.

This clonotype is labeled as medium-sized. This chain links TRBV20-1 with TRBJ2-1; a weak D match, TRBD2 (6 bases). The CDR3 spans 12 residues. Trimming took 0 bases from V and 8 from J, leaving 8 bases between them. Germline values: CDR1 DFQATT, CDR2 SNEGSKA (reference sequence). In nucleotides, the CDR3 is TGCAGTGCTAGAGAACTAGCACATGAGCAGTTCTTC. It specifies CSARELAHEQFF.

The chain recombines TRBV6-5 with TRBJ2-3, with 8 bases lining up with TRBD1. This CDR3 is built from 18 residues. Trimming removed 0 bases from V and 4 bases from J; junction bases left unmatched: 12. Germline CDR1 is MNHEY and CDR2 is SVGAGI. CDR3 loop: CASSYSGDRPWSSDTQYF. The CDR3 nucleotides read TGTGCCAGCAGTTACTCGGGGGACAGGCCGTGGAGCTCAGATACGCAGTATTTT.

This clonotype was counted many times. The chain is built from TRBV25-1 and TRBJ2-2; D not certain. The CDR3 spans 15 residues. Germline values: CDR1 MGHDK, CDR2 SYGVNS. V lost 1 base and J lost 3, with 9 bases in between. The CDR3 here is CASSESGWYTGELFF. The DNA of the CDR3 is TGTGCCAGCAGTGAATCCGGGTGGTACACCGGGGAGCTGTTTTTT.

This clonotype was counted ten times or more. This rearrangement joins TRBV6-5 to TRBJ1-4; D not certain. This CDR3 contains 12 residues. The germline V gene encodes CDR1 MNHEY and CDR2 SVGAGI. The ends were cut back, 2 bases at V and 17 bases at J, with 15 bases in the middle. CDR3 DNA sequence: TGTGCCAGCAGTTACCTGTTCAGCGCGGGATTTTTT. Residues: CASSYLFSAGFF.

This clonotype was picked up many times. This chain joins TRBV15 and TRBJ1-3, with D perhaps TRBD1 (5 bases). The length of the CDR3 is 16 residues. Germline V gives CDR1 LNHNV, CDR2 YYDKDF (reference sequence). Trimming took off 0 bases at V and 8 bases at J, with 17 bases between the two ends. CDR3 protein: CATSRDRGTGTDTIYF. The DNA for the CDR3 is TGTGCCACCAGCAGAGATCGAGGGACTGGGACGGACACCATATATTTT.

In its sample, this clonotype ranks as medium-sized. This chain connects TRBV12-3 or TRBV12-4 to TRBJ1-5; D remains ambiguous. The CDR3 loop spans 13 amino acids. With 6 bases removed from V and 0 bases from J, the gap between germline ends came to 6 bases. The DNA of the CDR3 is TGTGCCAGCAGCCCAGATAGCAATCAGCCCCAGCATTTT. Protein sequence: CASSPDSNQPQHF.

This clonotype was seen many times. This rearrangement joins TRBV6-6 to TRBJ1-1; 10 bases are shared with TRBD1. Trimming removed 8 bases from V and 2 bases from J; junction bases left unmatched: 5. The CDR3 spans 14 residues. Germline V CDR1 and CDR2: MNHNY, SVGAGI (reference sequence). The CDR3 protein is CASYRQGANTEAFF. Written as DNA, the CDR3 is TGTGCCAGCTACCGACAGGGGGCAAACACTGAAGCTTTCTTT.

This clonotype ranks as medium-sized (0.01 to 0.1%). The rearrangement uses TRBV7-9 and TRBJ2-5; tentative D call: TRBD1 (5 bases). The CDR3 has 13 residues. Germline CDR1 SEHNR, CDR2 FQNEAQ (reference sequence). V gave up 7 bases and J gave up 2 bases, with 11 bases separating them. CDR3 loop: CASTSTGQETQYF. CDR3 nucleotide sequence: TGTGCCAGCACTTCAACAGGACAAGAGACCCAGTACTTC.